The 28 T cell receptor beta chains reported below all come from one sample, sequenced in a study of blood T cell repertoires in COVID-19. Some clones are missing from TCRdb's copy, which holds only in-frame ones; the method was immunoSEQ multiplex PCR. The repertoire holds some 260,000 clones, about nine tenths seen once, with around 6.5% in the top ten. Sequencing was carried out using peripheral blood. The receptor source for this set is a woman in her 30s with COVID-19, enrolled during active disease.

The genes are TRBV6-2 or TRBV6-3 and TRBJ2-3, with 7 bases that match TRBD2. This CDR3 is built from 15 residues. The junction had 6 bases not matched to a gene; V was cut back by 2 bases and J by 4 bases. Per the germline V gene, CDR1 is MNHEY and CDR2 is SVGEGT. The CDR3 spells CASSYLTSVPDTQYF. The CDR3 DNA reads TGTGCCAGCAGTTACCTTACTAGCGTGCCAGATACGCAGTATTTT.

The J gene is TRBJ1-2, the V gene TRBV6-5; no definite D call. Per germline, CDR1 MNHEY and CDR2 SVGAGI. The CDR3 length is 13 residues. Trimming took off 2 bases at V and 4 bases at J, with 8 bases between the two ends. CDR3 bases: TGTGCCAGCAGTTACCTAGGTGGCTATGGCTACACCTTC. Its protein product is CASSYLGGYGYTF.

This sequence joins TRBV29-1 and TRBJ2-7, with a weak D call TRBD1 (5 bases). CDR3 size: 12 residues. V lost 6 bases and J lost 2, with 11 bases in between. The germline V gene has CDR1 SQVTM and CDR2 ANQGSEA. CDR3 loop: CSVDIGAYEQYF. CDR3 nucleotide sequence: TGCAGCGTGGACATTGGCGCCTACGAGCAGTACTTC.

This chain joins TRBV2 and TRBJ2-3; 7 bases fit TRBD1. Germline values: CDR1 SNHLY, CDR2 FYNNEI. There are 14 residues in the CDR3. Trimming at V came to 4 bases and at J to 0 bases, leaving 1 base not matched to a gene. The CDR3 coding sequence is TGTGCCAGCAGTGGGGACAGTAGCACAGATACGCAGTATTTT. Amino acids: CASSGDSSTDTQYF. Looking up the rest from reference TRBV2 and TRBJ2-3 gives the full variable domain: EPEVTQTPSHQVTQMGQEVILRCVPISNHLYFYWYRQILGQKVEFLVSFYNNEISEKSEIFDDQFSVERPDGSNFTLKIRSTKLEDSAMYFCASSGDSSTDTQYFGPGTRLTVL.

J is TRBJ2-1 and V is TRBV29-1; D uncertain. Germline CDR1 and CDR2: SQVTM and ANQGSEA. This CDR3 has 12 residues. V lost 3 bases and J 4 bases, leaving 7 bases between the germline ends. In nucleotides, the CDR3 is TGCAGCGTTGATATGTCGTACAATGAGCAGTTCTTC. Translating it yields CSVDMSYNEQFF.

V is TRBV15 and J is TRBJ1-5; the match to TRBD1 covers 10 bases. The CDR3 totals 17 residues. Germline CDR1 reads LNHNV; CDR2 reads YYDKDF (reference sequence). Germline trimming cut 0 bases from V and 0 bases from J; bases unmatched to any gene: 2. The CDR3 DNA follows: TGTGCCACCAGCAGAGATGGGGACAGGGGTAGCAATCAGCCCCAGCATTTT. Amino acid sequence: CATSRDGDRGSNQPQHF.

In regard to this clone: Other DNA sequences from this sample encode an identical CDR3 as well. The chain has TRBV7-9 and TRBJ2-1; maybe TRBD1 (6 bases). Germline CDR1 SEHNR, CDR2 FQNEAQ (reference sequence). Trimming cost V 1 base and J 5 bases, with 6 bases left between them. CDR3 size: 13 residues. Here the CDR3 DNA reads TGTGCCAGCAGCTTAGGGGGGCACAATGAGCAGTTCTTC. Translation gives CASSLGGHNEQFF.

This clone was picked up a small number of times. The chain uses TRBV11-2 and TRBJ2-7; D gene unclear. V lost 5 bases and J 2 bases, leaving 7 bases between the germline ends. CDR1 is SGHAT, CDR2 FQNNGV, per germline. The CDR3 runs to 12 residues. DNA of the CDR3: TGTGCCAGCAGCCCTCAGACCTACGAGCAGTACTTC. Translated: CASSPQTYEQYF.

V and J are TRBV5-5 and TRBJ2-7; 9 nucleotides line up with TRBD1. The junction had 4 bases not matched to a gene; V was cut back by 2 bases and J by 4 bases. The CDR3 runs to 14 residues. Germline values: CDR1 SGHKS, CDR2 YYEKEE (reference sequence). The CDR3 DNA sequence: TGTGCCAGCAGCTTAGAGGGGACAGGGTACGAGCAGTACGTC. Translated, it gives CASSLEGTGYEQYV.

The chain has TRBV5-4 and TRBJ2-3, with 10 bases aligning to TRBD2. V lost 4 bases to trimming and J lost 0 bases; unmatched junction nucleotides: 5. CDR1 is SGHNT, CDR2 YYREEE, per germline (reference sequence). CDR3 length: 16 residues. The CDR3, as DNA: TGTGCCAGCAGCGTGAAGACTAGCGGGAGCACAGATACGCAGTATTTT. This gives the protein CASSVKTSGSTDTQYF.

This clone appeared once. J is TRBJ2-2 and V is TRBV28; D gene unclear. This CDR3 spans 12 amino acids. Germline V gene lookup returns CDR1 MDHEN and CDR2 SYDVKM. The germline V and J ends were trimmed by 2 bases and 8 bases, with 6 bases remaining between them. CDR3 protein: CASSLSWGELFF. CDR3 nucleotides: TGTGCCAGCAGTTTAAGCTGGGGGGAGCTGTTTTTT.

Details on this clone: This same CDR3 is encoded by further DNA sequences in the sample. The rearrangement joins TRBV7-9 to TRBJ2-7; 8 nucleotides agree with TRBD1. The V and J ends lost 5 bases and 2 bases, in that order; junction bases with no gene match: 5. The CDR3 is 14 amino acids. CDR1 and CDR2 (germline): SEHNR, FQNEAQ (reference sequence). The CDR3 is CASSLGQGTYEQYF. CDR3 sequence (DNA): TGTGCCAGCAGCCTAGGACAGGGTACCTACGAGCAGTACTTC.

In DNA, the CDR3 is TGTGCCAGCAGCTCGAGCGGGATTTCGATGGAGACCCAGTACTTC. It translates to CASSSSGISMETQYF. This chain links TRBV11-3 with TRBJ2-5, with 7 bases matching TRBD2. The CDR3 contains 15 residues. Trimming cost V 4 bases and J 5 bases; bases outside gene matches: 10. Germline-derived CDR1 and CDR2 are SGHNT and YENEEA.

The V call is TRBV19, the J call TRBJ2-3, with 8 bases identical to TRBD2. V gave up 11 bases and J gave up 2 bases; unmatched junction bases: 12. The CDR3 extends over 15 amino acids. Germline lookup yields CDR1 LNHDA and CDR2 SQIVND (reference sequence). This CDR3 reads CAVAFGTRDTDTQYF. Written as DNA, the CDR3 is TGTGCCGTAGCCTTTGGGACTAGGGACACAGATACGCAGTATTTT.

This clone was seen a handful of times. The genes are TRBV10-1 and TRBJ2-7; 8 bases agree with TRBD1. V dropped 7 bases and J dropped 4; count of bases not matched to a gene: 15. CDR3 size: 16 residues. Per the germline V gene, CDR1 is WNHNN and CDR2 is SYGVQD (reference sequence). CDR3 sequence (DNA): TGCGCCAGCACCGGACAGGGATCTCTCCGGGCTTACGAGCAGTACGTC. Residues: CASTGQGSLRAYEQYV.

V and J are TRBV15 and TRBJ2-5; TRBD2 might be the D (5 bases). There are 13 residues in the CDR3. Germline lookup yields CDR1 LNHNV and CDR2 YYDKDF (reference sequence). V was clipped by 8 bases and J by 4 bases, with 14 bases between them. CDR3 sequence reads: CATDPGSRETQYF. CDR3 sequence (DNA): TGTGCCACCGATCCGGGGAGTCGAGAGACCCAGTACTTC.

This chain connects TRBV24-1 to TRBJ2-7, with 9 positions matching TRBD1. V lost 0 bases and J lost 3; bases outside the gene matches: 5. CDR3 length: 16 amino acids. CDR1 is KGHDR and CDR2 is SFDVKD in the germline V gene. Here the CDR3 reads CATSDLDGTGNYEQYF. In DNA form, the CDR3 reads TGTGCCACCAGTGATTTGGACGGGACAGGGAACTACGAGCAGTACTTC.

The chain employs TRBV27 and TRBJ2-7; 7 bases fit TRBD2. J gave up 0 bases and V 2 bases, and 7 bases lay outside the gene matches. This CDR3 contains 16 residues. Germline V gene sequence: CDR1 MNHEY, CDR2 SMNVEV (reference sequence). CDR3 sequence reads: CASSLSSGGISYEQYF. CDR3 in DNA: TGTGCCAGCAGTTTAAGTTCCGGGGGGATCTCCTACGAGCAGTACTTC.

The gene calls are TRBV2 and TRBJ1-1; D is undetermined. The CDR3 has 10 amino acids. CDR1 is SNHLY and CDR2 is FYNNEI in the germline V gene. The ends were cut back, 8 bases at V and 6 bases at J, with 7 bases in the middle. DNA for the CDR3: TGTGCCAGCGTGTCAGCTGAAGCTTTCTTT. This encodes CASVSAEAFF.

The chain joins TRBV19 to TRBJ1-6; TRBD1 matches 9 bases. Germline V gene sequence: CDR1 LNHDA, CDR2 SQIVND (reference sequence). V dropped 9 bases and J dropped 2; count of bases not matched to a gene: 2. The CDR3 totals 14 residues. CDR3 DNA: TGTGCCAGCAGACAGGGGGCCTATAATTCACCCCTCCACTTT. It translates to CASRQGAYNSPLHF.

This chain connects TRBV18 to TRBJ2-2; 9 bases fit TRBD1. This CDR3 has 16 amino acids. Losses at the gene ends were 5 bases for V and 3 bases for J; bases not matched to a gene: 7. The germline V gene encodes CDR1 KGHSH and CDR2 LQKENI. The CDR3 sequence is CASSSQGAPHTGELFF. Written as DNA, the CDR3 is TGTGCCAGCTCATCACAGGGGGCGCCTCACACCGGGGAGCTGTTTTTT.

The chain employs TRBV4-3 and TRBJ2-1; maybe TRBD2 (5 bases). This CDR3 comprises 16 residues. V gave up 1 base and J gave up 9 bases, with 19 bases separating them. Germline V lookup: CDR1 LGHNA, CDR2 YSLEER. CDR3 sequence: CASSQAWPSSDFEQFF. CDR3 sequence (DNA): TGCGCCAGCAGCCAAGCGTGGCCCAGCTCGGACTTTGAGCAGTTCTTC.

This clone was counted a few times. V and J are TRBV27 and TRBJ1-1, with 7 nucleotides matching TRBD1. The CDR3 is 16 residues long. The V and J ends lost 4 bases and 5 bases, in that order; junction bases with no gene match: 13. Germline-derived CDR1 and CDR2 are MNHEY and SMNVEV (reference sequence). The CDR3 DNA reads as TGTGCCAGCAGTTATGTCTCAGGGGGTCCGTTTACTGAAGCTTTCTTT. Translating gives CASSYVSGGPFTEAFF.

This rearrangement joins TRBV13 to TRBJ1-4; D call uncertain. Germline-derived CDR1 and CDR2 are PRHDT and FYEKMQ (reference sequence). The CDR3 contains 12 residues. Deletions cut 6 bases from V and 8 bases from J, with 10 bases between. The CDR3 DNA is TGTGCCAGCAGAAACAACGGGGAAAAACTGTTTTTT. Residues: CASRNNGEKLFF.

This chain connects TRBV7-9 to TRBJ2-1; D is ambiguous. The CDR3 loop spans 10 amino acids. V lost 6 bases, J lost 7 bases, and 4 bases lay in between. Germline CDR1 SEHNR, CDR2 FQNEAQ (reference sequence). This CDR3 is CASRLNEQFF. The CDR3 DNA follows: TGTGCCAGCAGACTAAATGAGCAGTTCTTC.

This chain connects TRBV28 to TRBJ1-1; 7 bases match TRBD1. V was clipped by 3 bases and J by 4 bases; unmatched bases: 11. Germline CDR1 is MDHEN and CDR2 is SYDVKM. The CDR3 covers 16 residues. The CDR3 sequence is CASSFTLRQGRTEAFF. The CDR3 DNA is TGTGCCAGCAGTTTCACCTTGCGACAGGGACGCACTGAAGCTTTCTTT.

The V call is TRBV12-3 or TRBV12-4, the J call TRBJ2-3; the D gene is possibly TRBD1 (5 bases). CDR3 size: 11 residues. Trimming took off 7 bases at V and 8 bases at J, with 10 bases between the two ends. The CDR3 bases are TGTGCCAGCACATTTAGGGGTACGCAGTATTTT. It yields the protein CASTFRGTQYF.

V is TRBV5-1 and J is TRBJ2-3; tentative D call: TRBD1 (5 bases). CDR3 length: 16 amino acids. V lost 2 bases and J 1 base, leaving 14 bases between the germline ends. Per the germline V gene, CDR1 is SGHRS and CDR2 is YFSETQ. DNA for the CDR3: TGCGCCAGCAGCTTAGATAGCAGGGATGGCACAGATACGCAGTATTTT. Its translation: CASSLDSRDGTDTQYF.